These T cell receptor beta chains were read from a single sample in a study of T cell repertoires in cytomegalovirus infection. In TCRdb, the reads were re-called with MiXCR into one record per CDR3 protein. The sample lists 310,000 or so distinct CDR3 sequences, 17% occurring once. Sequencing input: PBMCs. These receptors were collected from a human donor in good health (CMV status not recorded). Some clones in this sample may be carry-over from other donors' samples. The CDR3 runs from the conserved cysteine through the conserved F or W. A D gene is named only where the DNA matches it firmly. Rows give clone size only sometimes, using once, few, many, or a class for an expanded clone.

DNA: TGCAGTGCTAGCGGGCAGGGCCAAGCCCAAACCACAGATACGCAGTATTTT
CDR3: CSASGQGQAQTTDTQYF
V: TRBV20-1
D: NA
size: NA
J: TRBJ2-3

DNA: TGTGCCAGCAGTTTAGCCAACAGGGGGCTGGTTAAGTTGAACACTGAAGCTTTCTTT
CDR3: CASSLANRGLVKLNTEAFF
V: TRBV12-3/TRBV12-4
D: TRBD1
size: many
J: TRBJ1-1

DNA: TGTGCCAGCAGTTTTGGTCCGATTGGATCGAACACTGAAGCTTTCTTT
CDR3: CASSFGPIGSNTEAFF
V: TRBV27
D: NA
size: few
J: TRBJ1-1

DNA: TGTGCCAGCAGCGGACTCTCGGGGCTAAATACCGGGGAGCTGTTTTTT
CDR3: CASSGLSGLNTGELFF
V: TRBV9
D: NA
size: NA
J: TRBJ2-2

DNA: TGTGCCACCAACCAAGGCGGGGGGCCGTACGAGCAGTACTTC
CDR3: CATNQGGGPYEQYF
V: TRBV12-3/TRBV12-4
D: TRBD2
size: NA
J: TRBJ2-7

DNA: TGCAGTGCTAGAGTGGGGCCGACAGGGGCCAATTCACCCCTCCACTTT
CDR3: CSARVGPTGANSPLHF
V: TRBV20-1
D: TRBD1
size: few
J: TRBJ1-6

DNA: TGTGCCAGCAGCTTGACAGTCATTACCATGAACACTGAAGCTTTCTTT
CDR3: CASSLTVITMNTEAFF
V: TRBV5-4
D: NA
size: NA
J: TRBJ1-1

DNA: TGCGCCAGCAGCTTGGGGGTCGGCAACTATGGCTACACCTTC
CDR3: CASSLGVGNYGYTF
V: TRBV5-1
D: NA
size: many
J: TRBJ1-2

DNA: TGTGCCAGCAGCACAGGGGGTCTGAACACTGAAGCTTTCTTT
CDR3: CASSTGGLNTEAFF
V: TRBV12-3/TRBV12-4
D: TRBD1
size: NA
J: TRBJ1-1

DNA: TGTGCCAGCAGTTACCAGATGTCCTCCTACAATGAGCAGTTCTTC
CDR3: CASSYQMSSYNEQFF
V: TRBV6-2/TRBV6-3
D: NA
size: few
J: TRBJ2-1

DNA: TGTGCCACTGGACAGGAGCAGTTGGGGACTGAAGCTTTCTTT
CDR3: CATGQEQLGTEAFF
V: TRBV10-3
D: TRBD1
size: few
J: TRBJ1-1

DNA: TGTGCCAGCAGTTTCCGCAGATACGAGCAGTACTTC
CDR3: CASSFRRYEQYF
V: TRBV12-3/TRBV12-4
D: NA
size: many
J: TRBJ2-7

DNA: TGTGCCAGCAGCTTAGCGATAGGACCCTACGAGCAGTACTTC
CDR3: CASSLAIGPYEQYF
V: TRBV7-2
D: NA
size: many
J: TRBJ2-7

DNA: TGTGCCAGCAGTTCAGCGACGGTTTCCTACGAGCAGTACTTC
CDR3: CASSSATVSYEQYF
V: TRBV28
D: NA
size: NA
J: TRBJ2-7

DNA: TGCGCCAGCAGCCCGCGGCTATTACAGGGAGGGGGTAGCAATCAGCCCCAGCATTTT
CDR3: CASSPRLLQGGGSNQPQHF
V: TRBV4-3
D: NA
size: NA
J: TRBJ1-5

DNA: TGTGCCAGCAGTTTATCACAGGGGGCGTGGGAAAAACTGTTTTTT
CDR3: CASSLSQGAWEKLFF
V: TRBV28
D: TRBD1
size: many
J: TRBJ1-4

DNA: TGTGCCAGCAGCTCGCTGGGGCAACAAGAGACCCAGTACTTC
CDR3: CASSSLGQQETQYF
V: TRBV7-2
D: NA
size: many
J: TRBJ2-5

DNA: TGTGCCAGCAGCCGACCTCCCCGACAGGGCCCCACAGATACGCAGTATTTT
CDR3: CASSRPPRQGPTDTQYF
V: TRBV4-2
D: TRBD1
size: many
J: TRBJ2-3